This record looks at one T cell receptor (beta chain) sequence and its context. The data were obtained in a study of blood T cell repertoires in COVID-19. The wider study: PBMCs, B-cell-depleted T cells, or T cells provided the cDNA or gDNA that made up the material.

CDR1 is SGHKS, CDR2 YYEKEE, per germline (reference sequence). The ends were cut back, 4 bases at V and 4 bases at J, with 14 bases in the middle. The CDR3 runs 15 residues. Original handling: Using reference gene primer amplification, nucleated cell counts were estimated. Repertoires were generated with immunoSEQ multiplex PCR, while TCRdb's copy carries only in-frame clones and drops some. V and J calls and clone size are given by that table; D and trimming were obtained from the DNA. The data contain about 250,000 clones, about 91% of them singletons. The chain is built from TRBV5-5 and TRBJ1-4; tentative D call: TRBD1 (6 bases). Specimen: peripheral blood. The TCR was taken from a woman aged 30 to 39 with COVID-19, enrolled during active disease. For the CDR3, the DNA is TGTGCCAGCAGCACAAGACAGGTTCTTAATGAAAAACTGTTTTTT. This encodes CASSTRQVLNEKLFF.